This T cell receptor (beta chain) was sequenced in a study of cytomegalovirus exposure and HLA in healthy donors. General study points: As a later analysis revealed, most CMV-associated TCR beta chains appeared HLA-restricted. The availability of immune exposure information extended only to CMV serostatus. Researchers reported in a later analysis that a missense DCLRE1C variant was tied to TCR beta V- and J-gene trimming.

PCR used 60 Vbeta primers and 13 Jbeta primers. Sequencing used immunoSEQ multiplex PCR; TCRdb keeps in-frame clones, though not all of them. This table has 95,000 to 150,000 clones, 70% to 80% appearing once. The V end was cut by 1 base, the J end by 7 bases, with 13 bases between. This CDR3 spans 13 amino acids. Germline values: CDR1 GTSNPN, CDR2 SVGIG (reference sequence). About this clone: Its target is unknown.

This rearrangement joins TRBV30 to TRBJ2-5, with TRBD1 as a possible D gene (5 bases). The source material was PBMCs. This receptor was taken from a woman in her 40s in good health and CMV-seropositive. The CDR3 sequence: CAWSGGPGRTQYF. CDR3 bases: TGTGCCTGGAGTGGGGGCCCCGGTAGGACCCAGTACTTC.